The 18 T cell receptor beta chains below come from one sample, sequenced in a study of blood T cell repertoires in COVID-19. The method was immunoSEQ multiplex PCR; TCRdb's version includes in-frame clones alone and lacks a portion of them. Here the sample spans 68,000 or so clones, nearly 90% being singletons. Sequenced sample: peripheral blood. These receptors were obtained from an older man with active or convalescent COVID-19.

This sequence joins TRBV5-8 and TRBJ1-1; 7 bases align to TRBD1. From germline, CDR1 is SGHTS and CDR2 YDEGEE. The CDR3 extends over 13 amino acids. J lost 1 base, V lost 5 bases, and 2 bases had no gene match. The CDR3: CASRNRGNTEAFF. CDR3 DNA: TGTGCCAGCAGGAACAGGGGGAACACTGAAGCTTTCTTT.

The chain links TRBV29-1 to TRBJ1-5, with a tentative D call TRBD1 (6 bases). The germline gives CDR1 SQVTM, CDR2 ANQGSEA. Trimming stripped 6 bases from V and 7 bases from J, with 13 bases between. The CDR3 runs to 12 residues. In DNA, the CDR3 is TGCAGCGTGGGGAACAGGGACCAGCCCCAGCATTTT. This translates into CSVGNRDQPQHF.

V usage is TRBV4-1 and J usage is TRBJ2-1, with 12 nucleotides matching TRBD2. The CDR3 covers 17 residues. V shed 2 bases and J 8 bases; nucleotides not matched to a gene: 10. The germline CDR1 and CDR2 sequences are MGHRA and YSYEKL. CDR3 protein: CASSQLRTSGTYDEQFF. The CDR3 region has the DNA TGCGCCAGCAGCCAACTAAGGACTAGCGGGACCTATGATGAGCAGTTCTTC.

The V and J genes are TRBV4-1 and TRBJ2-2; 12 bases map to TRBD2. Germline CDR1 reads MGHRA; CDR2 reads YSYEKL. There are 16 residues in the CDR3. After removal of 4 bases from V and 9 bases from J, the junction contained 9 bases not matched to a gene. CDR3 nucleotide sequence: TGCGCCAGCAGCCCCCCTAGCGGGGGGGCGATGTGGGAGCTGTTTTTT. This gives the protein CASSPPSGGAMWELFF.

The chain has TRBV19 and TRBJ1-4, with a tentative D call TRBD1 (5 bases). The germline V gene has CDR1 LNHDA and CDR2 SQIVND (reference sequence). V was shortened by 6 bases and J by 4 bases, with 21 bases between the two germline ends. The CDR3 runs 17 residues. The CDR3 DNA sequence: TGTGCCAGTAGCCGCGAAGGGGCCCGAACCTTTAATGAAAAACTGTTTTTT. Residues: CASSREGARTFNEKLFF.

A word on this clone: This CDR3 is also generated by other DNA sequences in the sample. The chain has TRBV9 and TRBJ2-3; D not resolved. Trimming took 4 bases from V and 6 from J, leaving 12 bases between them. Germline lookup yields CDR1 SGDLS and CDR2 YYNGEE. This CDR3 spans 13 amino acids. The CDR3 region has the DNA TGTGCCAGCAGCCCGCCCACCGGGGATACGCAGTATTTT. This sequence encodes CASSPPTGDTQYF.

This chain joins TRBV27 and TRBJ2-2, with 12 bases aligning to TRBD2. The CDR3 has 16 amino acids. The ends lost 6 bases at V and 4 bases at J; junction bases unmatched: 6. Germline-derived CDR1 and CDR2 are MNHEY and SMNVEV (reference sequence). CDR3 nucleotides: TGTGCCAGCAGCCGAGGGACTAGCGGGTTCACCGGGGAGCTGTTTTTT. Its translation is CASSRGTSGFTGELFF.

The table lists this clone with a few counts. V gene TRBV18 combines with J gene TRBJ1-1; D unresolved. The CDR3 contains 13 residues. Trimming removed 1 base from V and 6 bases from J, with 9 bases in between. CDR1 KGHSH and CDR2 LQKENI come from the germline V gene. The CDR3 spells CASSPRESSEAFF. The CDR3 DNA sequence: TGTGCCAGCTCACCACGAGAATCCTCTGAAGCTTTCTTT.

V usage is TRBV11-1 and J usage is TRBJ2-1; 7 bases match TRBD1. CDR1 and CDR2 from the germline V gene are SGHAT and FQDESV (reference sequence). This CDR3 comprises 16 residues. With V trimmed by 7 bases and J by 0 bases, 9 bases remained unmatched. DNA for the CDR3: TGTGCCAGCACCCCGGACAGGCCGAGCTCCTACAATGAGCAGTTCTTC. This codes for CASTPDRPSSYNEQFF.

This rearrangement joins TRBV19 to TRBJ2-3, with D hard to call. The CDR3 spans 13 residues. Looked up from germline, CDR1 is LNHDA and CDR2 is SQIVND (reference sequence). The ends were cut back, 5 bases at V and 2 bases at J, with 8 bases in the middle. CDR3 amino acids: CASSPLDTDTQYF. The CDR3 DNA reads as TGTGCCAGTAGTCCACTCGACACAGATACGCAGTATTTT.

This chain links TRBV19 with TRBJ1-5, with 9 nucleotides matching TRBD1. Trimming removed 7 bases from V and 7 bases from J; junction bases left unmatched: 8. The length of the CDR3 is 14 residues. The germline V gene encodes CDR1 LNHDA and CDR2 SQIVND (reference sequence). CDR3 residues: CASTHTGGVQPQHF. The CDR3 nucleotides read TGTGCCAGTACCCACACAGGGGGCGTACAGCCCCAGCATTTT.

The chain joins TRBV5-4 to TRBJ2-5, with TRBD2 identical over 12 bases. Per germline, CDR1 SGHNT and CDR2 YYREEE (reference sequence). The CDR3 runs 15 residues. The trim removed 5 bases at V and 2 bases at J, leaving 4 bases unmatched. The CDR3 is CASSPSGGAQETQYF. DNA of the CDR3: TGTGCCAGCAGTCCTAGCGGGGGGGCACAAGAGACCCAGTACTTC.

V is TRBV10-3 and J is TRBJ2-7, with a weak D call TRBD2 (5 bases). V was shortened by 0 bases and J by 2 bases, with 8 bases between the two germline ends. Germline V gene data show CDR1 as ENHRY and CDR2 as SYGVKD. The CDR3 is 14 amino acids. This chain's CDR3 is CAISESQTTYEQYF. CDR3 coding DNA: TGTGCCATCAGTGAGTCCCAGACTACCTACGAGCAGTACTTC.

The chain carries TRBV3-1 (or the pseudogene TRBV3-2) and TRBJ1-2, with TRBD1 matching over 7 bases. The germline V gene has CDR1 LGHDT and CDR2 YNNKEL (reference sequence). V lost 2 bases and J lost 5; bases outside the gene matches: 2. This CDR3 region has 13 residues. CDR3 amino acids: CASSQTGEYGYTF. In DNA form, the CDR3 reads TGTGCCAGCAGCCAAACAGGGGAATATGGCTACACCTTC.

The chain couples TRBV7-6 to TRBJ2-7, with D perhaps TRBD2 (5 bases). Germline-derived CDR1 and CDR2 are SGHVS and FNYEAQ. The CDR3 loop spans 14 amino acids. Trimming stripped 2 bases from V and 1 base from J, with 9 bases between. This CDR3 reads CASSLSPGSYEQYF. DNA of the CDR3: TGTGCCAGCAGCTTATCCCCGGGGTCCTACGAGCAGTACTTC. Together with reference TRBV7-6 and TRBJ2-7, the CDR3 gives the full variable domain: GAGVSQSPRYKVTKRGQDVALRCDPISGHVSLYWYRQALGQGPEFLTYFNYEAQQDKSGLPNDRFSAERPEGSISTLTIQRTEQRDSAMYRCASSLSPGSYEQYFGPGTRLTVT.

This sequence joins TRBV3-1 (or the pseudogene TRBV3-2) and TRBJ2-1; tentatively, D is TRBD2 (5 bases). V lost 1 base and J 10 bases, leaving 11 bases between the germline ends. The CDR3 has 13 amino acids. From germline, CDR1 is LGHDT and CDR2 YNNKEL (reference sequence). Written as DNA, the CDR3 is TGTGCCAGCAGCCAAGGGGGAGTGGGGGAGCAGTTCTTC. Protein: CASSQGGVGEQFF.

The chain uses TRBV4-1 and TRBJ2-2, with 8 bases aligning to TRBD1. In germline, CDR1 is MGHRA, CDR2 YSYEKL. V lost 0 bases and J lost 6; bases outside the gene matches: 3. CDR3 size: 15 residues. In DNA, the CDR3 is TGCGCCAGCAGCCAAGAGGACAGGGAGGCCGGGGAGCTGTTTTTT. Its protein is CASSQEDREAGELFF.

The rearrangement uses TRBV29-1 and TRBJ1-1; TRBD1 aligns across 8 bases. Germline assignment: CDR1 SQVTM and CDR2 ANQGSEA. The CDR3 consists of 13 residues. V lost 5 bases to trimming and J lost 1 base; unmatched junction nucleotides: 3. This chain's CDR3 is CSVTGTGNTEAFF. The CDR3, as DNA: TGCAGCGTTACCGGGACAGGGAACACTGAAGCTTTCTTT.